These 18 T cell receptor beta chains came from one sample sequenced in a study of OX40 agonist ivuxolimab in advanced cancers. Measured with immunoSEQ multiplex PCR; TCRdb has only the in-frame clones, and not every one. This sample yields more than 100,000 clones, of which 80% to 90% are seen a single time; approximately 0.55% belongs to the top ten. Source: CD4+ or CD8+ T cells sorted from blood, taken in a trial of the OX40 agonist ivuxolimab. These TCRs come from an adult with an advanced solid tumor such as melanoma, head and neck, liver or kidney cancer.

V is TRBV5-1 and J is TRBJ2-5, with D hard to call. The better agreement between TRBJ2-7 and the DNA end casts doubt on the J call. Germline V gene data show CDR1 as SGHRS and CDR2 as YFSETQ. The CDR3 sequence is 10 residues long. The CDR3, as DNA: TGCGCCCGCTCCCCCTACGAGCAGTACTTC. Translating gives CARSPYEQYF.

V and J are TRBV6-6 and TRBJ2-3, with 16 bases fitting TRBD2. Germline CDR1 and CDR2: MNHNY and SVGAGI (reference sequence). CDR3 length: 16 residues. Trimming cost V 6 bases and J 4 bases; bases outside gene matches: 4. This CDR3 is CASSLGTSGGADTQYF. CDR3 in DNA: TGTGCCAGCAGCCTCGGGACTAGCGGGGGGGCAGATACGCAGTATTTT.

DNA of the CDR3: TGTGCCAGTTGTTTGACTAGCGGGGGCTCCAGCTCCTACGAGCAGTACTTC. It specifies CASCLTSGGSSSYEQYF. The chain recombines TRBV7-2 with TRBJ2-7, with TRBD2 matching over 12 bases. CDR1 and CDR2 from the germline V gene are SGHTA and FQGNSA. V trimming: 9 bases; J trimming: 0 bases; junction bases outside the gene matches: 12. This CDR3 spans 17 amino acids.

The J gene is TRBJ2-5, the V gene TRBV6-5, with a possible D match to TRBD1 (7 bases). The V gene's germline CDR1 is MNHEY and CDR2 SVGAGI. The V end lost 11 bases, the J end lost 5 bases, and 24 bases lay between the germline ends. CDR3 length equals 15 residues. In nucleotides, the CDR3 is TGTGCCGCGGAGGGGGCTGGTGGGGGCGTGGAGACCCAGTACTTC. As protein: CAAEGAGGGVETQYF.

The V gene is TRBV11-2, the J gene TRBJ1-3, with 7 bases that match TRBD1. CDR3 size: 16 residues. Trimming at V came to 2 bases and at J to 2 bases, leaving 6 bases not matched to a gene. Looked up from germline, CDR1 is SGHAT and CDR2 is FQNNGV. CDR3 DNA: TGTGCCAGCAGCTTAACAGGACAGGCCGCTGGAAACACCATATATTTT. This encodes CASSLTGQAAGNTIYF.

This rearrangement joins TRBV9 to TRBJ2-6; D might be TRBD2 (6 bases). Trimming shortened V by 6 bases and J by 3 bases, and 7 bases separated the two germline ends. This CDR3 region has 13 residues. Germline loops: CDR1 SGDLS, CDR2 YYNGEE. Written as DNA, the CDR3 is TGTGCCAGCAAGCGGGTTGGGGCCAACGTCCTGACTTTC. Its translation: CASKRVGANVLTF.

The V call is TRBV7-2, the J call TRBJ1-2; D gene unclear. CDR1 is SGHTA, CDR2 FQGNSA, per germline. V was shortened by 1 base and J by 5 bases, with 14 bases between the two germline ends. The CDR3 sequence is 15 residues long. Written as DNA, the CDR3 is TGTGCCAGCAGCTTAGGTGGGGTCCCCGTTTATGGCTACACCTTC. Amino acids: CASSLGGVPVYGYTF. The whole variable domain, filled in from reference TRBV7-2 and TRBJ1-2, reads GAGVSQSPSNKVTEKGKDVELRCDPISGHTALYWYRQSLGQGLEFLIYFQGNSAPDKSGLPSDRFSAERTGGSVSTLTIQRTQQEDSAVYLCASSLGGVPVYGYTFGSGTRLTVV.

J is TRBJ2-1 and V is TRBV9; 9 bases are shared with TRBD1. Germline CDR1 SGDLS, CDR2 YYNGEE. The CDR3 extends over 15 amino acids. Trimming at V came to 4 bases and at J to 14 bases, leaving 16 bases not matched to a gene. CDR3 loop: CASSPGTGSQEVKFF. CDR3 in DNA: TGTGCCAGCAGCCCGGGGACAGGGTCCCAAGAGGTCAAGTTCTTC.

The chain employs TRBV27 and TRBJ2-3, with a possible D match to TRBD2 (6 bases). The CDR3 sequence is 14 residues long. Per the germline V gene, CDR1 is MNHEY and CDR2 is SMNVEV (reference sequence). The ends were cut back, 6 bases at V and 3 bases at J, with 13 bases in the middle. The CDR3 protein is CASRKGLFTDTQYF. CDR3 DNA sequence: TGTGCCAGCAGAAAAGGACTATTTACAGATACGCAGTATTTT.

The CDR3 nucleotides are TGTGCCAGCAGCTTGCTAGGGGGTAGGGACAATGAGCAGTTCTTC. It translates to CASSLLGGRDNEQFF. The J gene is TRBJ2-1, the V gene TRBV5-8, with D maybe TRBD1 (6 bases). There are 15 residues in the CDR3. The ends were cut back, 1 base at V and 5 bases at J, with 13 bases in the middle. CDR1 and CDR2 (germline): SGHTS, YDEGEE.

The count of this clone is one. The rearrangement links TRBV28 to TRBJ2-7; 12 bases align to TRBD2. CDR1 and CDR2 from the germline V gene are MDHEN and SYDVKM. J was trimmed by 4 bases and V by 7 bases; bases with no gene match: 2. This CDR3 spans 13 amino acids. Here the CDR3 reads CASTGTSGYEQYF. CDR3 nucleotides: TGTGCCAGCACCGGGACTAGCGGGTACGAGCAGTACTTC.

The V gene is TRBV9, the J gene TRBJ2-1; TRBD2 agrees at 13 bases. The germline V gene encodes CDR1 SGDLS and CDR2 YYNGEE. The CDR3 covers 18 residues. The trim removed 1 base at V and 4 bases at J, leaving 8 bases unmatched. The CDR3 is CASSVTPRTSGGYNEQFF. The DNA of the CDR3 is TGTGCCAGCAGCGTAACCCCTCGGACTAGCGGGGGATACAATGAGCAGTTCTTC.

The CDR3 nucleotides read TGTGCCAGCAGCTTAGGATCAGTGAGGTCAGGGGAGGGAGATACGCAGTATTTT. Translating gives CASSLGSVRSGEGDTQYF. The chain combines TRBV7-2 with TRBJ2-3; tentatively, D is TRBD2 (7 bases). Germline-derived CDR1 and CDR2 are SGHTA and FQGNSA. The V end was cut by 1 base, the J end by 5 bases, with 22 bases between. This CDR3 comprises 18 residues.

CDR3 nucleotides: TGTGCCAGCAGCCGCGGGACTAGCGGGGCCTCCTACGAGCAGTACTTC. It specifies CASSRGTSGASYEQYF. V gene TRBV6-6 combines with J gene TRBJ2-7, with 13 positions matching TRBD2. Germline-derived CDR1 and CDR2 are MNHNY and SVGAGI (reference sequence). The CDR3 runs 16 residues. V was clipped by 6 bases and J by 0 bases; unmatched bases: 5.

This clone was recorded a few times. V and J are TRBV25-1 and TRBJ2-2; a weak D match, TRBD1 (5 bases). Germline CDR1 MGHDK, CDR2 SYGVNS. The CDR3 has 14 residues. Trimming removed 9 bases at V and 1 base at J, with 12 bases between. This CDR3 is CASAQGGNTGELFF. The CDR3, as DNA: TGTGCCAGTGCGCAGGGCGGGAACACCGGGGAGCTGTTTTTT.

The chain couples TRBV7-2 to TRBJ1-4, with 7 nucleotides matching TRBD1. The CDR3 is 15 residues long. J was trimmed by 2 bases and V by 5 bases; bases with no gene match: 5. Germline CDR1 reads SGHTA; CDR2 reads FQGNSA. The CDR3 DNA reads as TGTGCCAGCAGCGCGCCGGGACAGACTAATGAAAAACTGTTTTTT. It is translated as CASSAPGQTNEKLFF.

The J gene is TRBJ2-7, the V gene TRBV18; D not resolved. The CDR3 extends over 12 amino acids. CDR1 and CDR2 from the germline V gene are KGHSH and LQKENI. V lost 5 bases and J lost 3, with 8 bases in between. CDR3: CASSEESYEQYF. DNA for the CDR3: TGTGCCAGCTCAGAGGAGAGCTACGAGCAGTACTTC.

The chain couples TRBV4-1 to TRBJ2-7; the D gene is possibly TRBD1 (5 bases). The CDR3 sequence is 14 residues long. Germline values: CDR1 MGHRA, CDR2 YSYEKL. V lost 5 bases to trimming and J lost 6 bases, with 17 bases between them. The CDR3 reads CASSSGQGGAEQYF. CDR3 DNA: TGCGCCAGCAGCTCGGGCCAGGGTGGTGCCGAGCAGTACTTC.